This T cell receptor beta chain was captured by sequencing in a study of control samples from healthy donors and cancer patients. This CDR3 is 14 amino acids long. Germline lookup yields CDR1 SGHTA and CDR2 FQGNSA. V lost 6 bases, J lost 2 bases, and 2 bases stayed unmatched. Data came from immunoSEQ multiplex PCR; TCRdb stores just in-frame clones and leaves some out. The sample lists about 110,000 clones; 88% were seen once. Source material: PBMCs. The V gene is TRBV7-2, the J gene TRBJ1-5; 9 bases align to TRBD1. The clonotype comes from a woman aged 55-70 years with lung cancer. CDR3 region: CASSRTGGNQPQHF. The CDR3 region has the DNA TGTGCCAGCAGTCGGACAGGGGGCAATCAGCCCCAGCATTTT. The whole variable domain, remainder taken from reference TRBV7-2 and TRBJ1-5, is GAGVSQSPSNKVTEKGKDVELRCDPISGHTALYWYRQSLGQGLEFLIYFQGNSAPDKSGLPSDRFSAERTGGSVSTLTIQRTQQEDSAVYLCASSRTGGNQPQHFGDGTRLSIL.